This T cell receptor (beta chain) was recorded in a study of human T cells and chemical hapten exposure. Across the whole study: Donors were sensitized with 2% DPC on the upper inner arm. Whole-study results and caveats: Sensitizing with DPC caused no change in TCRs above 1 in 1000 frequency.

Time point described: patch test 1, 2 weeks after DPC sensitization. Specified treatment: therapeutic diphenylcyclopropenone sensitization with weekly scalp DPC. The CDR3 sequence is 16 residues long. Trimming pared 4 bases from V and 4 bases from J, leaving 16 bases between. Regarding this clonotype: Its antigen remains unidentified.

MiXCR, run by TCRdb on the RACE reads, gives a single entry per CDR3 protein. Of about 120,000 distinct CDR3 sequences listed, about 13% were seen once; the top ten hold 0.9% to 0.95%. The material was whole blood, obtained in connection with sensitization to the hapten diphenylcyclopropenone (DPC). V gene TRBV12-3 or TRBV12-4 combines with J gene TRBJ2-2; unclear D gene. The clonotype originates from a man between 18 and 35 years old with alopecia areata. Some clones in this sample may be carry-over from other donors' samples. The CDR3 DNA reads as TGTGCCAGCAGTTACCCCCCGTCCCCGAGCACCGGGGAGCTGTTTTTT. This translates into CASSYPPSPSTGELFF.